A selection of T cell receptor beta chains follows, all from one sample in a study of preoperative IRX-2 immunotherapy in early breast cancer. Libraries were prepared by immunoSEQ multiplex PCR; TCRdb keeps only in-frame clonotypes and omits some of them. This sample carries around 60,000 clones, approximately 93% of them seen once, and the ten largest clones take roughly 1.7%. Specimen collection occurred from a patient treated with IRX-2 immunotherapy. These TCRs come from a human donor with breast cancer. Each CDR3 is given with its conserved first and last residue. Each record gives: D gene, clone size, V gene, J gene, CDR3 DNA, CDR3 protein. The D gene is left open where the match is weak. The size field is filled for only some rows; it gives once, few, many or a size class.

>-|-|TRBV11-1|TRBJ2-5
TGTGCCAGCAGCCCCCCCGCTTCGACTCCGGGGACCCAGTACTTC
CASSPPASTPGTQYF
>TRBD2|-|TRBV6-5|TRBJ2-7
TGTGCCAGCAGTTACGTAGTTAGCGGGGAGGGCGAGCAGTACTTC
CASSYVVSGEGEQYF
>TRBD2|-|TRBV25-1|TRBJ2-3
TGTGCCAGCAGTGACGGACTAGGCCTCACAGATACGCAGTATTTT
CASSDGLGLTDTQYF
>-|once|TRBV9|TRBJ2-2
TGTGCCAGCAGCTCCACTAGGTCCGGGGAGCTGTTTTTT
CASSSTRSGELFF
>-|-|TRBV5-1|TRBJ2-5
TGCGCCAGCAGCTTAAACCAAGAGACCCAGTACTTC
CASSLNQETQYF
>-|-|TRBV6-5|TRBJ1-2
TGTGCCAGCAGTTACGGGCAGTACTATGGCTACACCTTC
CASSYGQYYGYTF
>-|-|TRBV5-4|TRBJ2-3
TGTGCCAGCAGCTTGGTTGGGGTCACAGATACGCAGTATTTT
CASSLVGVTDTQYF
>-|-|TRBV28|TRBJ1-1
TGTGCCAGCAGTTTCTCCCAAGGTACCCTTAACACTGAAGCTTTCTTT
CASSFSQGTLNTEAFF
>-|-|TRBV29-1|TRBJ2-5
TGCAGCGTTGCGGAGACCCAGTACTTC
CSVAETQYF
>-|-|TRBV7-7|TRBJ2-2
TGTGCCAGCAGCTTTTTTCCGAACACCGGGGAGCTGTTTTTT
CASSFFPNTGELFF
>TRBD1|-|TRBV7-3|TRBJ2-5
TGTGCCAGCAGCCAAACCATCACCGGGACAGGGGAAAAGACCCAGTACTTC
CASSQTITGTGEKTQYF
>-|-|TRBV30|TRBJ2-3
TGTGCCTGGAGTAAAGGGCGGGCTACGCAGTATTTT
CAWSKGRATQYF
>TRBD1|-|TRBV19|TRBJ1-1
TGTGCCAGTAAGGACAGGATGAACACTGAAGCTTTCTTT
CASKDRMNTEAFF
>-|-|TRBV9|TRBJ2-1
TGTGCCAGCAGCGTAGCCTACAATGAGCAGTTCTTC
CASSVAYNEQFF
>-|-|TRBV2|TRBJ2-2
TGTGCCAGCAGGATGTACACCGGGGAGCTGTTTTTT
CASRMYTGELFF
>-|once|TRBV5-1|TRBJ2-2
TGCGCCAGCAGCTTGCTCGCACAGAACACCGGGGAGCTGTTTTTT
CASSLLAQNTGELFF
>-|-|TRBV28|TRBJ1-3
TGTGCCAGCATCCTAGGGAATACCATATATTTT
CASILGNTIYF
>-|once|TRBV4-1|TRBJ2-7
TGCGCCAGCAGCCAAGATCCCTTCTACGAGCAGTACTTC
CASSQDPFYEQYF
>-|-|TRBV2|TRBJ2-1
TGTGCCAGCAGTGGTGGACAAAAGCAGTTCTTC
CASSGGQKQFF
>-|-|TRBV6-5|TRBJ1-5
TGTGCCAGCAGTTACTGGGTCGACGATCAGCCCCAGCATTTT
CASSYWVDDQPQHF
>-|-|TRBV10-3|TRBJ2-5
TGTGCCATCAGCTCTGCAGGGGATGGGGAGACCCAGTACTTC
CAISSAGDGETQYF
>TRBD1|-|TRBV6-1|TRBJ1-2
TGTGCCAGCAGAATACCAGGGGGCGGCTACACCTTC
CASRIPGGGYTF